This T cell receptor (beta chain) was captured by sequencing in a study of T cell repertoires in cytomegalovirus infection. A word on this clonotype: Its antigen is undetermined.

CDR3 length equals 14 residues. Trimming pared 6 bases from V and 0 bases from J, leaving 12 bases between. Germline V gene lookup returns CDR1 MNHEY and CDR2 SMNVEV (reference sequence). Study-wide results and limits: The study found HLA-C-restricted CMV-specific TCR beta clonotypes dominating the ex vivo response.

TCRdb re-called the reads with MiXCR, one entry per CDR3 protein. The sample consists of under 350,000 distinct CDR3 sequences, 20% to 25% of them appearing once. Sequenced material: cultured PBMCs, taken from culture after CMV antigen stimulation. The origin of this receptor is a human donor in good health (CMV status not recorded). Some clones in this sample may be carry-over from other donors' samples. The J gene is TRBJ2-7, the V gene TRBV27; D not certain. CDR3 coding DNA: TGTGCCAGCAGGTATGGACGGAACTCCTACGAGCAGTACTTC. The encoded protein is CASRYGRNSYEQYF.